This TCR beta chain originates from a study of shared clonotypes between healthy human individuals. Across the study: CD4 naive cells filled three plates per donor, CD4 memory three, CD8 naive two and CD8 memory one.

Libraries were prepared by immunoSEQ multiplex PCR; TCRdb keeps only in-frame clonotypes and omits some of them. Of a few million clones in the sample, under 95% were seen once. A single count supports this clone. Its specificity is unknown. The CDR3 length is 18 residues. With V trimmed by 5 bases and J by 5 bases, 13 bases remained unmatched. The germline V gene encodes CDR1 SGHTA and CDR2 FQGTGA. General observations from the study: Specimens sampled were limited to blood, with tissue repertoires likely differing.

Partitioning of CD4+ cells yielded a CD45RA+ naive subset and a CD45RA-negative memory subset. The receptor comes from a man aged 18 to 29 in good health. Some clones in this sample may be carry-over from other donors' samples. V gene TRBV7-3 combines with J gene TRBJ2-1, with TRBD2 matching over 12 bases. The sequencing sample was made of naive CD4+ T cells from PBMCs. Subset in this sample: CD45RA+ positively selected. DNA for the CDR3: TGTGCCAGCAGCCTCGATGCGCCTAGCGGGAGGGCTAACAATGAGCAGTTCTTC. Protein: CASSLDAPSGRANNEQFF.